Shown below are 17 T cell receptor beta chains from a single sample sequenced in a study of T-cell reconstitution after alpha-beta-depleted transplantation in children. Preparation of the TCRbeta library used unique molecular identifiers. Each CDR3 protein is one row after TCRdb ran MiXCR on the PCR reads. Of around 680,000 distinct CDR3 sequences in the sample, 16% were seen once. The sequences come from PBMCs from the stem cell graft donor, collected from the stem cell graft. All receptors come from a human donor who donated a stem cell graft to a child with acute myeloid leukemia.

This clonotype was seen repeatedly, ten times or more. The chain employs TRBV10-3 and TRBJ2-7; 7 bases align to TRBD2. Germline loops: CDR1 ENHRY, CDR2 SYGVKD. Germline trimming cut 5 bases from V and 3 bases from J; bases unmatched to any gene: 4. The CDR3 covers 13 residues. The DNA of the CDR3 is TGTGCCATCAGTCCGACGGGGGGCTACGAGCAGTACGTC. This gives the protein CAISPTGGYEQYV.

V is TRBV7-9 and J is TRBJ2-6; D is undetermined. V lost 5 bases to trimming and J lost 3 bases, with 8 bases between them. Germline V gene sequence: CDR1 SEHNR, CDR2 FQNEAQ (reference sequence). The CDR3 spans 14 residues. The CDR3 DNA reads TGTGCCAGCAGCCTCAGTCTTGGGGCCAACGTCCTGACTTTC. As protein: CASSLSLGANVLTF. Based on the CDR3 plus reference TRBV7-9 and TRBJ2-6, the full variable domain is DTGVSQNPRHKITKRGQNVTFRCDPISEHNRLYWYRQTLGQGPEFLTYFQNEAQLEKSRLLSDRFSAERPKGSFSTLEIQRTEQGDSAMYLCASSLSLGANVLTFGAGSRLTVL.

The rearrangement joins TRBV6-5 to TRBJ2-5; D remains ambiguous. CDR3 length: 14 amino acids. The V gene's germline CDR1 is MNHEY and CDR2 SVGAGI. V was trimmed by 2 bases and J by 5 bases, leaving 12 bases between them. The CDR3 here is CASSYGRLLETQYF. In DNA form, the CDR3 reads TGTGCCAGCAGTTACGGGCGTCTATTGGAGACCCAGTACTTC.

This clonotype has a count of ten or more. This chain uses TRBV5-6 with TRBJ1-2; TRBD1 might be the D (5 bases). Deletions cut 1 base from V and 8 bases from J, with 12 bases between. Germline lookup yields CDR1 SGHDT and CDR2 YYEEEE. The CDR3 is made up of 13 amino acids. CDR3 sequence: CASSLFRASGYTF. In nucleotides, the CDR3 is TGTGCCAGCAGCTTGTTCAGGGCGAGCGGCTACACCTTC.

This clonotype was detected a few times. The V call is TRBV5-6, the J call TRBJ1-4; the D gene is possibly TRBD1 (5 bases). Per germline, CDR1 SGHDT and CDR2 YYEEEE. V gave up 3 bases and J gave up 0 bases, with 12 bases separating them. The CDR3 has 16 amino acids. The chain's CDR3 is CASSSSMTATNEKLFF. The CDR3 nucleotides are TGTGCCAGCAGCTCCTCTATGACAGCAACTAATGAAAAACTGTTTTTT.

Many counts were recorded for this clonotype. The chain recombines TRBV20-1 with TRBJ2-1, with 11 bases identical to TRBD2. The V and J ends lost 3 bases and 7 bases, in that order; junction bases with no gene match: 11. The germline V gene encodes CDR1 DFQATT and CDR2 SNEGSKA (reference sequence). This CDR3 has 16 amino acids. The CDR3 coding sequence is TGCAGTGCTAGGAGTTTCACTAGCGGGGGATTGAATGAGCAGTTCTTC. It translates to CSARSFTSGGLNEQFF.

The table lists this clonotype with a few counts. The V and J genes are TRBV12-3 or TRBV12-4 and TRBJ2-3; 13 nucleotides match TRBD2. CDR3 size: 18 residues. V trimming: 4 bases; J trimming: 0 bases; junction bases outside the gene matches: 7. The CDR3 sequence is CASSWGTSGDPSTDTQYF. The DNA of the CDR3 is TGTGCCAGCAGTTGGGGGACTAGCGGGGACCCTAGCACAGATACGCAGTATTTT.

The V and J genes are TRBV6-2 or TRBV6-3 and TRBJ2-7; 10 nucleotides line up with TRBD2. The CDR3 runs 14 residues. V trimming: 11 bases; J trimming: 0 bases; junction bases outside the gene matches: 7. Germline CDR1 is MNHEY and CDR2 is SVGEGT. CDR3 sequence (DNA): TGTGCCGGGAAGCTAGCGGGGGACTCCTACGAGCAGTACTTC. It codes for CAGKLAGDSYEQYF.

A note on this clonotype: A read error may be the cause here, since a much bigger clone is one base away. This chain uses TRBV20-1 with TRBJ2-7; no definite D call. The V and J ends lost 3 bases and 3 bases respectively, with 12 bases between them. Germline assignment: CDR1 DFQATT and CDR2 SNEGSKA (reference sequence). The CDR3 sequence is 13 residues long. The CDR3 coding sequence is TGCAGTGCTAGTAGAGTTAAGGACTACGAGCAGTACGTC. Translation: CSASRVKDYEQYV.

The J gene is TRBJ2-1, the V gene TRBV6-1; D is tentatively TRBD1 or TRBD2 (5 bases each). V was cut by 5 bases and J by 8 bases, with 22 bases left in between. The CDR3 consists of 16 residues. Germline V gives CDR1 MNHNS, CDR2 SASEGT. In nucleotides, the CDR3 is TGTGCCAGCAGTCTCCGCCGGGACCTACTCATTGATGAGCAGTTCTTC. Its translation: CASSLRRDLLIDEQFF.

This clonotype has a count of ten or more. The chain couples TRBV10-3 to TRBJ2-2, with TRBD1 as a possible D gene (6 bases). CDR3 length equals 16 residues. Per germline, CDR1 ENHRY and CDR2 SYGVKD. Deletions cut 0 bases from V and 4 bases from J, with 12 bases between. CDR3 sequence reads: CAISESITGSTGELFF. As DNA, the CDR3 is TGTGCCATCAGTGAGTCGATCACAGGGTCCACCGGGGAGCTGTTTTTT.

As concerns this clonotype: This may arise from a read error, as a much more abundant clone is one base away. The chain recombines TRBV7-6 with TRBJ2-1, with D possibly TRBD2 on 7 matching bases. Germline V gives CDR1 SGHVS, CDR2 FNYEAQ. The CDR3 has 16 amino acids. The V end was cut by 6 bases, the J end by 11 bases, with 26 bases between. CDR3: CASSRNGGGARNKQFF. The CDR3, as DNA: TGTGCCAGCAGTAGAAATGGTGGGGGGGCTCGGAATAAGCAGTTCTTC.

This chain uses TRBV7-8 with TRBJ2-5; D is tentatively TRBD1 or TRBD2 (5 bases each). Trimming left V 1 base short and J 5 bases short, with 14 bases between. In germline, CDR1 is SGHVS, CDR2 FQNEAQ. The CDR3 sequence is 15 residues long. CDR3 protein: CASSLVSGSWETQYF. The DNA for the CDR3 is TGTGCCAGCAGCTTAGTCTCAGGGAGCTGGGAGACCCAGTACTTC.

This clonotype was recorded a few times. The chain is built from TRBV25-1 and TRBJ2-3, with TRBD1 matching over 9 bases. This CDR3 is 17 amino acids long. The J segment lost 4 bases and the V segment lost 4 bases, leaving 12 bases of the junction unmatched. CDR1 MGHDK and CDR2 SYGVNS come from the germline V gene. DNA of the CDR3: TGTGCCAGCAGTGCAGTTCCGGGACAGGGCGGGGCAGATACGCAGTATTTT. As protein: CASSAVPGQGGADTQYF.

The chain has TRBV7-2 and TRBJ1-3; D unclear. This CDR3 contains 17 residues. Trimming cost V 0 bases and J 3 bases, with 15 bases left between them. CDR1 and CDR2 from the germline V gene are SGHTA and FQGNSA. The CDR3 loop reads CASSLAPGVGSGNTIYF. DNA for the CDR3: TGTGCCAGCAGCTTAGCGCCCGGGGTGGGGAGTGGAAACACCATATATTTT.

The sample holds many counts of this clonotype. The chain joins TRBV7-2 to TRBJ2-7, with D perhaps TRBD2 (5 bases). V lost 2 bases, J lost 2 bases, and 10 bases lay in between. CDR3 length equals 14 residues. The germline CDR1 and CDR2 sequences are SGHTA and FQGNSA. The CDR3 DNA follows: TGTGCCAGCAGCTTAAGACGGGGTCCCTACGAGCAGTACTTC. Translated, it gives CASSLRRGPYEQYF.

Concerning this clonotype: It may be a read error: a sequence one base away is much more abundant. This chain uses TRBV20-1 with TRBJ2-7; D is unclear. CDR3 length equals 12 residues. Germline V lookup: CDR1 DFQATT, CDR2 SNEGSKA (reference sequence). DNA for the CDR3: TGCAGTGCTACCCCGGGTCACCACGACCAGTACTTC. This codes for CSATPGHHDQYF.